The 24 T cell receptor beta chains in this list originate from one sample, sequenced in a study of shared clonotypes between healthy human individuals. Clones were read by immunoSEQ multiplex PCR, and TCRdb kept only the in-frame ones, dropping some. Of over a million clones in the sample, around 74% are singletons; the top ten hold 1.4% to 1.5%. The sequencing input was memory CD4+ T cells sorted from blood. Subset reported: CD45RA-negative fraction. Receptor source: a young man in good health.

This rearrangement joins TRBV9 to TRBJ2-3; tentatively, D is TRBD1 (5 bases). The germline CDR1 and CDR2 sequences are SGDLS and YYNGEE. The V and J ends lost 1 base and 4 bases respectively, with 19 bases between them. This CDR3 comprises 17 residues. The CDR3 DNA reads as TGTGCCAGCAGCGTACCTCGGACATTGACTGGGCCAGATACGCAGTATTTT. Amino acids: CASSVPRTLTGPDTQYF.

V usage is TRBV28 and J usage is TRBJ2-7; D call uncertain. V lost 3 bases and J 3 bases, leaving 12 bases between the germline ends. Germline V gene lookup returns CDR1 MDHEN and CDR2 SYDVKM. CDR3 length equals 14 residues. The CDR3 region has the DNA TGTGCCAGCAGTTTGTTAGGACCGAGCTACGAGCAGTACTTC. It encodes CASSLLGPSYEQYF. The complete variable domain, with remaining parts taken from reference TRBV28 and TRBJ2-7, reads DVKVTQSSRYLVKRTGEKVFLECVQDMDHENMFWYRQDPGLGLRLIYFSYDVKMKEKGDIPEGYSVSREKKERFSLILESASTNQTSMYLCASSLLGPSYEQYFGPGTRLTVT.

The chain recombines TRBV5-4 with TRBJ2-6; tentative D call: TRBD1 (6 bases). The CDR3 totals 18 residues. V was pared by 2 bases and J by 4 bases, with 19 bases between. The germline V gene has CDR1 SGHNT and CDR2 YYREEE (reference sequence). CDR3 residues: CASSFLSLGATGANVLTF. In DNA form, the CDR3 reads TGTGCCAGCAGCTTTTTGAGTCTGGGGGCGACGGGGGCCAACGTCCTGACTTTC.

The genes are TRBV5-4 and TRBJ2-1, with TRBD1 matching over 10 bases. The CDR3 totals 15 residues. Germline CDR1 is SGHNT and CDR2 is YYREEE (reference sequence). V lost 2 bases to trimming and J lost 9 bases; unmatched junction nucleotides: 8. The CDR3 bases are TGTGCCAGCAGCTTCCGGGACAGGGGAAGGGTTGAGCAGTTCTTC. Translation gives CASSFRDRGRVEQFF.

The V gene is TRBV5-1, the J gene TRBJ1-1; 7 bases map to TRBD1. V lost 7 bases and J lost 2; bases outside the gene matches: 11. The CDR3 has 15 residues. Looked up from germline, CDR1 is SGHRS and CDR2 is YFSETQ. The CDR3 loop is CASRTGGQPNTEAFF. Here the CDR3 DNA reads TGCGCCAGCCGGACAGGCGGTCAACCTAACACTGAAGCTTTCTTT.

This chain joins TRBV19 and TRBJ1-5, with D uncertain. V gave up 5 bases and J gave up 0 bases, with 11 bases separating them. In germline, CDR1 is LNHDA, CDR2 SQIVND (reference sequence). CDR3 size: 15 residues. The CDR3, as DNA: TGTGCCAGTAGTCTCTCCCCCCTTAGCAATCAGCCCCAGCATTTT. Amino acid sequence: CASSLSPLSNQPQHF.

About this clone: The same CDR3 also results from other DNA sequences found in this sample. This chain connects TRBV18 to TRBJ1-5, with D unresolved. The germline gives CDR1 KGHSH, CDR2 LQKENI. Between the trimmed V and J ends, which lost 1 base and 3 bases, there was a span of 7 bases. This CDR3 region has 14 residues. CDR3 DNA sequence: TGTGCCAGCTCACCACAGGGTAACAATCAGCCCCAGCATTTT. Its translation is CASSPQGNNQPQHF.

V is TRBV4-3 and J is TRBJ2-7; D ambiguous. Germline V CDR1 and CDR2: LGHNA, YSLEER. The CDR3 has 13 amino acids. V dropped 3 bases and J dropped 7 bases, with 13 bases sitting between them. CDR3 sequence reads: CASSQNPSREQYF. The CDR3 DNA reads TGCGCCAGCAGCCAGAACCCCTCGAGGGAGCAGTACTTC.

V is TRBV6-1 and J is TRBJ2-2; maybe TRBD2 (5 bases). V lost 2 bases and J 5 bases, leaving 9 bases between the germline ends. Germline V gene data show CDR1 as MNHNS and CDR2 as SASEGT. This CDR3 region has 14 residues. CDR3 nucleotide sequence: TGTGCCAGCAGTGAACCGGGGTTTACCGGGGAGCTGTTTTTT. Translated: CASSEPGFTGELFF.

V and J are TRBV5-1 and TRBJ1-6, with D perhaps TRBD1 (6 bases). This CDR3 region has 16 residues. V dropped 3 bases and J dropped 7 bases, with 17 bases sitting between them. Germline V gene data show CDR1 as SGHRS and CDR2 as YFSETQ. The CDR3 region is CASSYALGTRNSPLHF. The CDR3 DNA is TGCGCCAGCAGCTATGCCCTCGGGACAAGAAATTCACCCCTCCACTTT.

CDR3 sequence (DNA): TGTGCCAGCAGCTTAAGGTCCGGGCCTCTTCTCACCGGGGAGCTGTTTTTT. It specifies CASSLRSGPLLTGELFF. V and J are TRBV7-3 and TRBJ2-2; D remains unclear. CDR3 length equals 17 residues. V gave up 1 base and J gave up 4 bases, with 16 bases separating them. Germline-derived CDR1 and CDR2 are SGHTA and FQGTGA. The full variable domain, in which reference TRBV7-3 and TRBJ2-2 provide the parts outside the CDR3, is GAGVSQTPSNKVTEKGKYVELRCDPISGHTALYWYRQSLGQGPEFLIYFQGTGAADDSGLPNDRFFAVRPEGSVSTLKIQRTERGDSAVYLCASSLRSGPLLTGELFFGEGSRLTVL.

The chain carries TRBV2 and TRBJ2-7, with TRBD1 identical over 8 bases. Germline V gene lookup returns CDR1 SNHLY and CDR2 FYNNEI. The CDR3 is 15 amino acids. V lost 4 bases, J lost 0 bases, and 5 bases stayed unmatched. The CDR3 loop reads CASSGTGQASYEQYF. CDR3 coding DNA: TGTGCCAGCAGTGGGACGGGACAGGCCTCCTACGAGCAGTACTTC. Looking up the rest from reference TRBV2 and TRBJ2-7 gives the full variable domain: EPEVTQTPSHQVTQMGQEVILRCVPISNHLYFYWYRQILGQKVEFLVSFYNNEISEKSEIFDDQFSVERPDGSNFTLKIRSTKLEDSAMYFCASSGTGQASYEQYFGPGTRLTVT.

The rearrangement uses TRBV30 and TRBJ2-7; TRBD1 is a possible D gene (6 bases). The germline V and J ends were trimmed by 5 bases and 3 bases, with 8 bases remaining between them. There are 11 residues in the CDR3. Per germline, CDR1 GTSNPN and CDR2 SVGIG (reference sequence). For the CDR3, the DNA is TGTGCCTGGGACAGGATCTACGAGCAGTACTTC. Amino acid sequence: CAWDRIYEQYF.

The V and J genes are TRBV28 and TRBJ1-2, with 7 bases identical to TRBD1. V was pared by 4 bases and J by 6 bases, with 2 bases of the junction left unmatched. The V gene's germline CDR1 is MDHEN and CDR2 SYDVKM. This CDR3 has 12 residues. Written as DNA, the CDR3 is TGTGCCAGCAGTTCCGGACAGGATGGCTACACCTTC. As protein: CASSSGQDGYTF.

The chain couples TRBV29-1 to TRBJ1-2; no firm D call. The CDR3 runs to 11 residues. V was clipped by 7 bases and J by 8 bases, with 14 bases between them. CDR1 SQVTM and CDR2 ANQGSEA come from the germline V gene. The CDR3, as DNA: TGCAGCGCCGGCCCGGACGAGGGCTACACCTTC. Translating it yields CSAGPDEGYTF.

The chain is built from TRBV11-2 and TRBJ1-1; TRBD1 is a possible D gene (5 bases). V lost 1 base to trimming and J lost 8 bases, with 17 bases between them. CDR3 size: 15 residues. Germline V gives CDR1 SGHAT, CDR2 FQNNGV. The CDR3 loop is CASSLGRGLAREAFF. CDR3 bases: TGTGCCAGCAGCTTAGGACGGGGCCTTGCACGAGAAGCTTTCTTT.

V usage is TRBV4-1 and J usage is TRBJ2-3; 9 nucleotides match TRBD2. The germline gives CDR1 MGHRA, CDR2 YSYEKL. CDR3 length equals 16 residues. V was pared by 0 bases and J by 6 bases, with 7 bases of the junction left unmatched. The chain's CDR3 is CASSQEGALAGDTQYF. The CDR3 DNA reads TGCGCCAGCAGCCAAGAAGGTGCCCTAGCGGGGGATACGCAGTATTTT.

The genes are TRBV7-2 and TRBJ2-5, with a weak D call TRBD2 (5 bases). The germline CDR1 and CDR2 sequences are SGHTA and FQGNSA. The CDR3 has 12 residues. Trimming cost V 8 bases and J 7 bases, with 14 bases left between them. This CDR3 reads CASGPSGLTQYF. The CDR3 region has the DNA TGTGCCAGCGGCCCTTCGGGGTTGACCCAGTACTTC.

The chain is built from TRBV6-5 and TRBJ2-6, with D unresolved. Germline V CDR1 and CDR2: MNHEY, SVGAGI. V dropped 3 bases and J dropped 4 bases, with 10 bases sitting between them. The CDR3 is 15 amino acids. The CDR3 sequence is CASSYGKTGANVLTF. The CDR3 bases are TGTGCCAGCAGTTATGGAAAGACAGGGGCCAACGTCCTGACTTTC.

The V gene is TRBV28, the J gene TRBJ1-1; no clear D gene. V shed 2 bases and J shed 1 base, with 8 bases lying between them. This CDR3 has 14 amino acids. CDR1 is MDHEN, CDR2 SYDVKM, per germline. The CDR3: CASSLIAGNTEAFF. CDR3 nucleotide sequence: TGTGCCAGCAGTTTAATTGCGGGGAACACTGAAGCTTTCTTT.

The rearrangement joins TRBV7-2 to TRBJ2-3; D remains unclear. Germline CDR1 is SGHTA and CDR2 is FQGNSA. Trimming removed 3 bases from V and 6 bases from J, with 13 bases in between. The CDR3 extends over 14 amino acids. The CDR3 here is CASSFGRARDTQYF. CDR3 sequence (DNA): TGTGCCAGCAGCTTCGGACGGGCACGGGATACGCAGTATTTT.

J is TRBJ1-2 and V is TRBV6-7, with D possibly TRBD1 on 6 matching bases. TRBV6-7 belongs to the ORF category, with a function that is uncertain. The CDR3 length is 15 residues. Trimming pared 5 bases from V and 8 bases from J, leaving 21 bases between. The CDR3 DNA sequence: TGTGCCAGCAGTGACACCGAAACAGGGTTAAACGGCTACACCTTC. Protein sequence: CASSDTETGLNGYTF.

The V and J genes are TRBV7-8 and TRBJ2-7; TRBD2 aligns across 10 bases. Trimming cost V 5 bases and J 0 bases; bases outside gene matches: 4. This CDR3 contains 15 residues. Germline V gives CDR1 SGHVS, CDR2 FQNEAQ. CDR3 nucleotides: TGTGCCAGCAGCATTAGCGGGGGGAACTCCTACGAGCAGTACTTC. Translation: CASSISGGNSYEQYF.

The chain combines TRBV11-2 with TRBJ1-1, with D possibly matching TRBD1 (5 bases). With 5 bases removed from V and 11 bases from J, the gap between germline ends came to 15 bases. CDR1 is SGHAT, CDR2 FQNNGV, per germline. The CDR3 covers 12 residues. The CDR3 loop is CASSPSTSGAFF. In DNA form, the CDR3 reads TGTGCCAGCAGCCCTTCGACTTCAGGGGCTTTCTTT.